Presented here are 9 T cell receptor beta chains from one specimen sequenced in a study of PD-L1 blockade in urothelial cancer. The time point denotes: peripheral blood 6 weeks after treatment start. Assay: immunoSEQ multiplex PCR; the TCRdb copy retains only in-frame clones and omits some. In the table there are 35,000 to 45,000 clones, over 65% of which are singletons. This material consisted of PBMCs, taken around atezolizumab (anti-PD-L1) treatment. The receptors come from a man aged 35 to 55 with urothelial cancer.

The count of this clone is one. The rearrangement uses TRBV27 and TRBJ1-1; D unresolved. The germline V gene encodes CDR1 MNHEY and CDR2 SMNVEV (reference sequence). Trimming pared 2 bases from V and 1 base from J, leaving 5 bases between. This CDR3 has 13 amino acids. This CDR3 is CASSLGGNTEAFF. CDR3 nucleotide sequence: TGTGCCAGCAGTTTAGGAGGGAACACTGAAGCTTTCTTT.

The CDR3 coding sequence is TGTGCCAGCAGCTTGAATGGGGGCCCATTAAGGGCCGGGGAGCTGTTTTTT. This translates into CASSLNGGPLRAGELFF. The rearrangement links TRBV5-6 to TRBJ2-2; maybe TRBD1 (6 bases). Germline V CDR1 and CDR2: SGHDT, YYEEEE. Trimming stripped 1 base from V and 6 bases from J, with 19 bases between. This CDR3 region has 17 residues.

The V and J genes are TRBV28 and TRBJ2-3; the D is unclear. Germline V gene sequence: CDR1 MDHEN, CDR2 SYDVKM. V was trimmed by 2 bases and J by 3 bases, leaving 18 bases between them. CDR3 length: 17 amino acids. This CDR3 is CASSLDLGGVLTDTQYF. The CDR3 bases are TGTGCCAGCAGTTTAGACTTGGGTGGAGTATTGACAGATACGCAGTATTTT.

CDR3 bases: TGTGCCAGCAGCGTAGTGTCGACCGGGACTCCGGGAGGCTACACCTTC. This sequence encodes CASSVVSTGTPGGYTF. V and J are TRBV9 and TRBJ1-2; D is possibly TRBD1 (5 bases). CDR1 is SGDLS, CDR2 YYNGEE, per germline. This CDR3 spans 16 amino acids. V lost 0 bases to trimming and J lost 8 bases, with 20 bases between them.

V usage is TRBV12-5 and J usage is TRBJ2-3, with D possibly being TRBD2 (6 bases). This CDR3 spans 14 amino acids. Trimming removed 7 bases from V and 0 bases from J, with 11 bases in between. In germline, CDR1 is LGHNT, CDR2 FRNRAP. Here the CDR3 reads CASALGRSTDTQYF. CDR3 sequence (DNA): TGTGCTAGTGCCTTGGGGAGGAGCACAGATACGCAGTATTTT.

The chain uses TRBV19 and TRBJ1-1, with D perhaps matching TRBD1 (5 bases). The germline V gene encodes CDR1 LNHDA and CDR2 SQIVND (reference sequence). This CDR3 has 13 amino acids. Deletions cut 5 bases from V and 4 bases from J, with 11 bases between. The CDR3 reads CASSAQGGTEAFF. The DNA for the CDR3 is TGTGCCAGTAGTGCCCAGGGAGGCACTGAAGCTTTCTTT.

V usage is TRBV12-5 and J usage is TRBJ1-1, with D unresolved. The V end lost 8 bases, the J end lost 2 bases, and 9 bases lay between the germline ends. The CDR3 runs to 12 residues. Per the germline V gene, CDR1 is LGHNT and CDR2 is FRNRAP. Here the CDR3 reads CASRGDNTEAFF. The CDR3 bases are TGTGCTAGTCGCGGGGATAACACTGAAGCTTTCTTT.

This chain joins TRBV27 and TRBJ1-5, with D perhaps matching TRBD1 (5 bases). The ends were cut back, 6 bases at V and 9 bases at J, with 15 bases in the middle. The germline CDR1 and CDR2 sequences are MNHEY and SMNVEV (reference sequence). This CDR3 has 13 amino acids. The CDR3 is CASRPISGGPQHF. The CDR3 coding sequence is TGTGCCAGCAGACCCATTTCGGGGGGGCCCCAGCATTTT.

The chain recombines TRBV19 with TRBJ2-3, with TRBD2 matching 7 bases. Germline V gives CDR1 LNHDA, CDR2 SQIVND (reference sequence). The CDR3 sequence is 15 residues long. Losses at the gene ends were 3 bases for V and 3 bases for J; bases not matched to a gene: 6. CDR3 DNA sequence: TGTGCCAGTAGTATTCGGGGGGTGTGGACAGATACGCAGTATTTT. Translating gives CASSIRGVWTDTQYF.